The sequence of this T cell receptor (beta chain) was determined in a study of control samples from healthy donors and cancer patients. The table came from immunoSEQ multiplex PCR; TCRdb's copy has only in-frame clones and leaves some out. The sample holds some 150,000 clones, 89% seen once. The germline V and J ends were trimmed by 1 base and 3 bases, with 25 bases remaining between them. The CDR3 consists of 19 residues. CDR1 and CDR2 (germline): MNHEY, SVGEGT. This clone was observed a single time. The sequenced sample consisted of blood. This clonotype originated in a man aged 30 to 39 in good health. This chain joins TRBV6-2 or TRBV6-3 and TRBJ2-7; the D gene is possibly TRBD1 (6 bases). CDR3 sequence (DNA): TGTGCCAGCAGTTACTTCCAGGACAGTCTTTCCCCCACGCACTACGAGCAGTACTTC. Its protein is CASSYFQDSLSPTHYEQYF.